This T cell receptor beta chain stems from a study of cytomegalovirus exposure and HLA in healthy donors. Findings of the study overall: Per a prior analysis, the majority of TCR beta V segments were productive roughly 87% or roughly 30% of the time. One cluster of highly shared sequence variants probably arose as a sequencing artifact. Later analysis demonstrated an association between a missense DCLRE1C variant and TCR beta V- and J-gene trimming.

A multiplex PCR was run with 60 Vbeta primers and 13 Jbeta primers. Profiled with immunoSEQ multiplex PCR; TCRdb holds only in-frame clones, not every one. The data hold 98,000 or so clones, with about 74% observed a single time. Trimming cost V 5 bases and J 3 bases, with 15 bases left between them. From germline, CDR1 is MNHEY and CDR2 SMNVEV (reference sequence). The CDR3 loop spans 15 amino acids. Details on this clone: The antigen is not known.

This clonotype originated in a female donor in good health and CMV-seronegative. The chain joins TRBV27 to TRBJ2-3; tentative D call: TRBD2 (6 bases). Sequenced: PBMCs. The CDR3 loop is CASSRRGGPTDTQYF. For the CDR3, the DNA is TGTGCCAGCAGTAGGAGGGGAGGACCTACAGATACGCAGTATTTT.